These 27 T cell receptor beta chains were all obtained from the same sample, sequenced in a study of blood T cell repertoires in COVID-19. The table came from immunoSEQ multiplex PCR; TCRdb's copy has only in-frame clones and leaves some out. The sample shows a few hundred thousand clones, roughly 91% of them seen only once. Sequenced: PBMCs or T cells enriched from blood (not recorded which). The receptors originated from a woman aged 30 to 39 who had recovered from COVID-19.

This rearrangement joins TRBV4-1 to TRBJ2-3; possible D gene TRBD2, 7 bases. Trimming took 8 bases from V and 8 from J, leaving 14 bases between them. Germline CDR1 and CDR2: MGHRA and YSYEKL. CDR3 length: 12 amino acids. The chain's CDR3 is CASGLGGGTQYF. Here the CDR3 DNA reads TGCGCCAGCGGGCTGGGAGGGGGTACGCAGTATTTT.

V is TRBV6-5 and J is TRBJ1-4, with 10 bases aligning to TRBD1. The CDR3 is 15 residues long. Germline values: CDR1 MNHEY, CDR2 SVGAGI. J was trimmed by 5 bases and V by 6 bases; bases with no gene match: 6. For the CDR3, the DNA is TGTGCCAGCAGGATCTCGGGACAGGGGAATGAAAAACTGTTTTTT. Translating gives CASRISGQGNEKLFF.

The chain joins TRBV6-5 to TRBJ2-7, with a possible D match to TRBD2 (6 bases). The CDR3 sequence is 15 residues long. Germline CDR1 and CDR2: MNHEY and SVGAGI. The V and J ends lost 0 bases and 0 bases respectively, with 9 bases between them. CDR3 DNA sequence: TGTGCCAGCAGTTACTCTAGCGGAAGCTCCTACGAGCAGTACTTC. Translation: CASSYSSGSSYEQYF.

The genes are TRBV5-5 and TRBJ1-3; 10 bases are shared with TRBD1. Germline CDR1 SGHKS, CDR2 YYEKEE (reference sequence). The V and J ends lost 2 bases and 4 bases, in that order; junction bases with no gene match: 15. The CDR3 totals 19 residues. CDR3 amino acids: CASSFNRRDRGLSGNTIYF. As DNA, the CDR3 is TGTGCCAGCAGCTTCAACCGCCGGGACAGGGGTTTATCAGGAAACACCATATATTTT.

The chain combines TRBV6-2 or TRBV6-3 with TRBJ1-5; a possible D gene is TRBD1 (5 bases). Germline V gene lookup returns CDR1 MNHEY and CDR2 SVGEGT. This CDR3 is 14 amino acids long. V was cut by 5 bases and J by 4 bases, with 12 bases left in between. In nucleotides, the CDR3 is TGTGCCAGCAGTAGCCTTGACAGAAATCAGCCCCAGCATTTT. This sequence encodes CASSSLDRNQPQHF.

V is TRBV29-1 and J is TRBJ1-2, with TRBD1 matching over 7 bases. With 5 bases clipped from V and 3 bases from J, the junction kept 3 bases outside the gene matches. The CDR3 has 12 amino acids. The germline CDR1 and CDR2 sequences are SQVTM and ANQGSEA. The CDR3 DNA is TGCAGCGTTCGGGACAGCGACTATGGCTACACCTTC. Encoded protein: CSVRDSDYGYTF.

J is TRBJ2-1 and V is TRBV29-1; 8 nucleotides agree with TRBD2. CDR3 length: 14 residues. The V and J ends lost 4 bases and 5 bases, in that order; junction bases with no gene match: 7. Germline V gene lookup returns CDR1 SQVTM and CDR2 ANQGSEA. The CDR3 DNA reads as TGCAGCGTTGTGATAGCGGGGCTGGACAATGAGCAGTTCTTC. Translating gives CSVVIAGLDNEQFF.

The chain joins TRBV5-4 to TRBJ1-6; D is uncertain. Germline-derived CDR1 and CDR2 are SGHNT and YYREEE (reference sequence). This CDR3 has 14 residues. The V gene lost 5 bases and the J gene lost 8 bases, with 14 bases spanning the gap. The CDR3 DNA is TGTGCCAGCAGGGAGAATCAACCCCATTCACCCCTCCACTTT. It specifies CASRENQPHSPLHF.

The chain carries TRBV24-1 and TRBJ2-3, with 7 bases matching TRBD1. With V trimmed by 4 bases and J by 4 bases, 13 bases remained unmatched. CDR1 is KGHDR, CDR2 SFDVKD, per germline. The length of the CDR3 is 17 residues. The CDR3, as DNA: TGTGCCACCAGTGACCCTCGGACAGGACCTATACCAGATACGCAGTATTTT. Translated, it gives CATSDPRTGPIPDTQYF.

The gene calls are TRBV28 and TRBJ1-6; D is possibly TRBD1 (5 bases). Trimming left V 6 bases short and J 6 bases short, with 12 bases between. CDR3 length equals 14 residues. Germline CDR1 MDHEN, CDR2 SYDVKM. CDR3 DNA: TGTGCCAGCAGCCAGGGAGGGCTTAATTCACCCCTCCACTTT. Its translation is CASSQGGLNSPLHF.

The chain couples TRBV3-1 (or the pseudogene TRBV3-2) to TRBJ2-5; 12 nucleotides agree with TRBD2. Germline values: CDR1 LGHDT, CDR2 YNNKEL (reference sequence). Trimming cost V 4 bases and J 1 base; bases outside gene matches: 7. This CDR3 has 17 amino acids. The DNA of the CDR3 is TGTGCCAGCAGCCGCCTGACTAGCGGGGGTTCCCAAGAGACCCAGTACTTC. Residues: CASSRLTSGGSQETQYF.

V is TRBV27 and J is TRBJ1-2; D is uncertain. CDR1 is MNHEY, CDR2 SMNVEV, per germline (reference sequence). With 7 bases removed from V and 8 bases from J, the gap between germline ends came to 23 bases. The CDR3 sequence is 15 residues long. CDR3 residues: CASTTGSAPLGGYTF. The DNA for the CDR3 is TGTGCCAGCACCACGGGGTCGGCTCCCTTGGGGGGCTACACCTTC.

This chain links TRBV27 with TRBJ2-1; 16 bases align to TRBD2. Per the germline V gene, CDR1 is MNHEY and CDR2 is SMNVEV (reference sequence). The CDR3 has 19 residues. The J segment lost 10 bases and the V segment lost 1 base, leaving 13 bases of the junction unmatched. CDR3 residues: CASSLLVPGLAGGTLEQFF. The DNA of the CDR3 is TGTGCCAGCAGTTTATTAGTCCCGGGACTAGCGGGAGGGACTCTGGAGCAGTTCTTC.

The chain employs TRBV6-5 and TRBJ1-5; 12 nucleotides match TRBD1. V lost 6 bases to trimming and J lost 14 bases; unmatched junction nucleotides: 5. CDR3 size: 12 residues. The germline CDR1 and CDR2 sequences are MNHEY and SVGAGI. The CDR3 sequence: CASSSGQGAKHF. The CDR3 DNA reads TGTGCCAGCAGCTCGGGACAGGGGGCGAAGCATTTT.

This clone has only one observation. The chain is built from TRBV5-1 and TRBJ1-2, with TRBD1 identical over 7 bases. This CDR3 has 16 residues. V was pared by 6 bases and J by 0 bases, with 11 bases of the junction left unmatched. Germline V gene data show CDR1 as SGHRS and CDR2 as YFSETQ. CDR3 sequence reads: CASIPIWGQTNYGYTF. The CDR3 nucleotides read TGCGCCAGCATCCCCATATGGGGACAGACTAACTATGGCTACACCTTC.

The chain is built from TRBV4-2 and TRBJ2-7; 10 bases map to TRBD2. J was trimmed by 4 bases and V by 1 base; bases with no gene match: 4. The V gene's germline CDR1 is LGHNA and CDR2 YNFKEQ. The CDR3 is 15 amino acids. The CDR3 DNA follows: TGTGCCAGCAGCCAAGTCCCTAGCGGGAGTTACGAGCAGTACTTC. Its translation is CASSQVPSGSYEQYF.

This clone was seen a single time. This chain links TRBV6-5 with TRBJ2-7, with 9 bases fitting TRBD1. J lost 5 bases, V lost 6 bases, and 8 bases had no gene match. The germline gives CDR1 MNHEY, CDR2 SVGAGI. The CDR3 contains 14 residues. Written as DNA, the CDR3 is TGTGCCAGCAGAACGTGGGACAGGGTACACGAGCAGTACTTC. Protein product: CASRTWDRVHEQYF.

The chain links TRBV6-2 or TRBV6-3 to TRBJ2-3, with D possibly matching TRBD2 (5 bases). CDR1 and CDR2 from the germline V gene are MNHEY and SVGEGT. V was pared by 3 bases and J by 0 bases, with 13 bases between. The CDR3 spans 16 residues. This CDR3 reads CASSYGLASSTDTQYF. CDR3 nucleotide sequence: TGTGCCAGCAGTTATGGGCTAGCTTCTAGCACAGATACGCAGTATTTT.

V and J are TRBV6-5 and TRBJ1-2; D unclear. Trimming took 2 bases from V and 8 from J, leaving 6 bases between them. Germline values: CDR1 MNHEY, CDR2 SVGAGI. CDR3 size: 11 residues. This chain's CDR3 is CASSYGWGYTF. Here the CDR3 DNA reads TGTGCCAGCAGTTACGGCTGGGGCTACACCTTC.

The rearrangement links TRBV27 to TRBJ1-3; possibly TRBD1 for D (5 bases). Germline assignment: CDR1 MNHEY and CDR2 SMNVEV (reference sequence). V lost 3 bases and J 4 bases, leaving 13 bases between the germline ends. This CDR3 region has 15 residues. CDR3 region: CASSLGLIGGNTIYF. In DNA, the CDR3 is TGTGCCAGCAGTTTGGGACTCATAGGCGGAAACACCATATATTTT.

This chain connects TRBV3-1 (or the pseudogene TRBV3-2) to TRBJ1-2; D remains unclear. Germline V CDR1 and CDR2: LGHDT, YNNKEL (reference sequence). This CDR3 region has 13 residues. The V and J ends lost 0 bases and 7 bases respectively, with 9 bases between them. This chain's CDR3 is CASSQEYIAGYTF. For the CDR3, the DNA is TGTGCCAGCAGCCAAGAGTACATTGCTGGCTACACCTTC.

The V gene is TRBV4-1, the J gene TRBJ2-2, with 8 bases matching TRBD1. Germline V CDR1 and CDR2: MGHRA, YSYEKL. Trimming cost V 2 bases and J 3 bases; bases outside gene matches: 11. This CDR3 spans 18 amino acids. The CDR3 region has the DNA TGCGCCAGCAGCCAACAGAAAGCGACAGGGGTATACACCGGGGAGCTGTTTTTT. This translates into CASSQQKATGVYTGELFF.

The genes are TRBV5-6 and TRBJ1-1; D is undetermined. The CDR3 has 13 residues. The V end was cut by 4 bases, the J end by 0 bases, with 7 bases between. Per the germline V gene, CDR1 is SGHDT and CDR2 is YYEEEE. CDR3: CASSLPVNTEAFF. CDR3 nucleotide sequence: TGTGCCAGCAGCCTACCGGTGAACACTGAAGCTTTCTTT.

The chain has TRBV19 and TRBJ1-5; 8 bases match TRBD1. Unmatched junction bases numbered 12, after V lost 5 bases and J lost 6 bases. The CDR3 is 16 residues long. Looked up from germline, CDR1 is LNHDA and CDR2 is SQIVND (reference sequence). CDR3 DNA sequence: TGTGCCAGTAGTGCCCAAGGACAGGGCTTGGGTCAGCCCCAGCATTTT. This translates into CASSAQGQGLGQPQHF. The complete variable domain, with remaining parts taken from reference TRBV19 and TRBJ1-5, reads DGGITQSPKYLFRKEGQNVTLSCEQNLNHDAMYWYRQDPGQGLRLIYYSQIVNDFQKGDIAEGYSVSREKKESFPLTVTSAQKNPTAFYLCASSAQGQGLGQPQHFGDGTRLSIL.

The rearrangement joins TRBV6-5 to TRBJ2-7; D may be TRBD1 (5 bases). This CDR3 has 14 amino acids. V was shortened by 6 bases and J by 7 bases, with 19 bases between the two germline ends. CDR1 MNHEY and CDR2 SVGAGI come from the germline V gene. CDR3 protein: CASSPWGRSREQYF. In DNA form, the CDR3 reads TGTGCCAGCAGCCCCTGGGGCAGGTCGAGAGAGCAGTACTTC.

The V and J genes are TRBV7-9 and TRBJ1-2; D gene unclear. In germline, CDR1 is SEHNR, CDR2 FQNEAQ (reference sequence). V lost 4 bases, J lost 4 bases, and 10 bases lay in between. This CDR3 is 13 amino acids long. DNA for the CDR3: TGTGCCAGCAGCTCTCAGGACTTCTATGGCTACACCTTC. It encodes CASSSQDFYGYTF.

V and J are TRBV19 and TRBJ1-6, with TRBD1 matching 9 bases. V lost 7 bases and J lost 6; bases outside the gene matches: 4. The germline V gene has CDR1 LNHDA and CDR2 SQIVND (reference sequence). This CDR3 is built from 14 residues. CDR3 nucleotides: TGTGCCAGTACCAGGGACAGGGTTAATTCACCCCTCCACTTT. Its protein product is CASTRDRVNSPLHF.